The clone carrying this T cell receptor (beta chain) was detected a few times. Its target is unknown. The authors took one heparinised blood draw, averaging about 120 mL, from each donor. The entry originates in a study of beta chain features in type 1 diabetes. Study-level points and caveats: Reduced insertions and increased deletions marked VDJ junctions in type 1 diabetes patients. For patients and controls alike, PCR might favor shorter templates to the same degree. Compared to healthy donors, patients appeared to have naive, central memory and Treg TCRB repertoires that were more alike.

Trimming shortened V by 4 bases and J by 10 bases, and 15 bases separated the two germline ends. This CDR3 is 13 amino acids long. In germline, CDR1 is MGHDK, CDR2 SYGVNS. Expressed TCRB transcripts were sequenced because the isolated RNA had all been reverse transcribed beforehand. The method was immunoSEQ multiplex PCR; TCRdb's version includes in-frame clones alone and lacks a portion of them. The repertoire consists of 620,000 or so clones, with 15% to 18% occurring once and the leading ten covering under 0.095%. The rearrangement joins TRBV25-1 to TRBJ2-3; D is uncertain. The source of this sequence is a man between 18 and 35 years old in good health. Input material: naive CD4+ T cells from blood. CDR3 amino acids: CASSVPGWGAQYF. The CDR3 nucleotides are TGTGCCAGCAGTGTCCCGGGCTGGGGTGCGCAGTATTTT.